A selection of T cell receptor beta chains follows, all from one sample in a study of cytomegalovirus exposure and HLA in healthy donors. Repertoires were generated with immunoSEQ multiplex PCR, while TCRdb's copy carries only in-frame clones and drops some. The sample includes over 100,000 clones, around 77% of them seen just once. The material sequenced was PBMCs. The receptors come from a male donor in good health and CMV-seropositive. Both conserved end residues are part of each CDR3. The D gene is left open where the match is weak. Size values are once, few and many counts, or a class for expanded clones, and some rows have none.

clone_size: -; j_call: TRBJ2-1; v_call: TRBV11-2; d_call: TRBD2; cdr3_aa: CASSSRGGEQFF; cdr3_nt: TGTGCCAGCAGCTCCCGGGGGGGTGAGCAGTTCTTC
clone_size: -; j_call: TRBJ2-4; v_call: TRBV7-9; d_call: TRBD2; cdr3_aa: CASSLSGGNRLAKNIQYF; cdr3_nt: TGTGCCAGCAGCTTAAGCGGGGGAAACAGACTAGCCAAAAACATTCAGTACTTC
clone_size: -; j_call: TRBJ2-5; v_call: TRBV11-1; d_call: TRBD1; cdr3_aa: CASSLGQGGTQYF; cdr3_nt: TGTGCCAGCAGCTTAGGACAGGGGGGGACCCAGTACTTC
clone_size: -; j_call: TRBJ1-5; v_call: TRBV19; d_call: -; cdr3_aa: CASTPVAGAGNQPQHF; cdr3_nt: TGTGCCAGTACCCCCGTGGCGGGGGCCGGCAATCAGCCCCAGCATTTT
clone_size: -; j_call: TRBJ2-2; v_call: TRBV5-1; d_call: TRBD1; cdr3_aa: CASSPTPQGATGELFF; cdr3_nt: TGCGCCAGCAGCCCGACCCCACAGGGGGCAACCGGGGAGCTGTTTTTT
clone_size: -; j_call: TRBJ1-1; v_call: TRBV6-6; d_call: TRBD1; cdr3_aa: CASRKRDREFESVFF; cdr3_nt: TGTGCCAGCAGGAAAAGGGACAGGGAGTTTGAAAGTGTTTTCTTT
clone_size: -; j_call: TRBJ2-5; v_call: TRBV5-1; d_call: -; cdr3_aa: CASRKLQGRGGQETQYF; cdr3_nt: TGCGCCAGCCGCAAGCTGCAGGGTAGGGGAGGCCAAGAGACCCAGTACTTC
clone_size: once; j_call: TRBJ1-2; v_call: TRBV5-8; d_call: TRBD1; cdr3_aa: CASKDRGGRGRLVYGYTF; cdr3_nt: TGTGCCAGTAAAGACAGGGGGGGCAGGGGGCGCTTGGTCTATGGCTACACCTTC
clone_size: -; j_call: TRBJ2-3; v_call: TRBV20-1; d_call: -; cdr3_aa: CSAPHMDTQYF; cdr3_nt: TGCAGTGCTCCCCACATGGATACGCAGTATTTT
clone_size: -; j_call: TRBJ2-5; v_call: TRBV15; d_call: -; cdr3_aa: CATSRDGRRETQYF; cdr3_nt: TGTGCCACCAGCAGAGATGGAAGGCGGGAGACCCAGTACTTC
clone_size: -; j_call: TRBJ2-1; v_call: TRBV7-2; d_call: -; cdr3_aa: CASSLQEGNEQFF; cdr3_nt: TGTGCCAGCAGCTTACAGGAGGGGAATGAGCAGTTCTTC
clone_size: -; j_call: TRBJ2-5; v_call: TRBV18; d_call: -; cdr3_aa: CASSQGSQETQYF; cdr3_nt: TGTGCCAGCTCACAGGGGTCACAAGAGACCCAGTACTTC
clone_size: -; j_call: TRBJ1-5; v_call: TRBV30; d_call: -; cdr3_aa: CAWSEGLAVGLNQPQHF; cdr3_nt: TGTGCCTGGAGTGAGGGTTTAGCGGTAGGGCTAAATCAGCCCCAGCATTTT
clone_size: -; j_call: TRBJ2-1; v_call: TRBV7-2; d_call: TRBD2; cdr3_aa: CASSPRAGDNEQFF; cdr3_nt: TGTGCCAGCAGCCCTCGCGCGGGAGATAATGAGCAGTTCTTC
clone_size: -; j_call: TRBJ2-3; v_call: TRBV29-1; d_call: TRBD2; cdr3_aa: CSVGRTSSDTQYF; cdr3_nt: TGCAGCGTCGGAAGGACTAGCTCTGATACGCAGTATTTT
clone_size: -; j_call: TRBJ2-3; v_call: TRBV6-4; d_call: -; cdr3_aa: CASSVDIRDTQYF; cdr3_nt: TGTGCCAGCAGTGTGGACATCAGAGATACGCAGTATTTT
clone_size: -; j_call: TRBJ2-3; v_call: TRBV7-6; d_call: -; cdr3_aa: CASSFYEGRNTDTQYF; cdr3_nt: TGTGCCAGCAGCTTCTATGAGGGTAGGAACACAGATACGCAGTATTTT
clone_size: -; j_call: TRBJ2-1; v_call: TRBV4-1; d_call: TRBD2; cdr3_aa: CASSPYHGGRAPRQFF; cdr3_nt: TGCGCCAGCAGCCCCTACCATGGCGGGAGGGCACCCCGACAGTTCTTC
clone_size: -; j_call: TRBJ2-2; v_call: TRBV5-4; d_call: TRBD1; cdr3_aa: CASSLGAGGNTGELFF; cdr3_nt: TGTGCCAGCAGCTTGGGGGCAGGGGGGAACACCGGGGAGCTGTTTTTT
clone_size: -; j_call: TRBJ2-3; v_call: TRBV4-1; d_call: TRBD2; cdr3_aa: CASSQVGGSPRGTQYF; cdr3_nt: TGCGCCAGCAGCCAAGTGGGAGGGTCCCCGCGGGGGACGCAGTATTTT
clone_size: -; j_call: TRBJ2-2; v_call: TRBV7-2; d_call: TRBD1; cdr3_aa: CASSLVGRGSGELFF; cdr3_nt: TGTGCCAGCAGCTTAGTGGGCAGGGGGAGCGGGGAGCTGTTTTTT
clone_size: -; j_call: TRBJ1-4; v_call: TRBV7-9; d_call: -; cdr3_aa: CSSSPNGGTTNEKLFF; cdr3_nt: TGTTCCAGCAGCCCGAATGGCGGGACAACTAATGAAAAACTGTTTTTT
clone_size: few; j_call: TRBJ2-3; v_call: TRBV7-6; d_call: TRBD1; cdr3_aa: CASTMRQGATDTQYF; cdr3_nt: TGTGCCAGCACCATGAGACAGGGGGCAACAGATACGCAGTATTTT
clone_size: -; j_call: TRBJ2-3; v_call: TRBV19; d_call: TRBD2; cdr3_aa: CASNPSGRPTDTQYF; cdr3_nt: TGTGCCAGTAACCCTAGCGGGAGGCCCACAGATACGCAGTATTTT
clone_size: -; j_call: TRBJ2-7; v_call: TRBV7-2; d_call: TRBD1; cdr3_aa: CASSSPKGTGFPYEQYF; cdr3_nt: TGTGCCAGCAGCTCCCCTAAGGGGACAGGGTTTCCCTACGAGCAGTACTTC
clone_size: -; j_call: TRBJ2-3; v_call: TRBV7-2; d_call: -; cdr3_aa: CASSSAQGPNTQYF; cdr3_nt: TGTGCCAGCAGCTCAGCCCAGGGGCCTAATACGCAGTATTTT
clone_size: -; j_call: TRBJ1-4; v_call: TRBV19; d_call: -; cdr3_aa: CASSEETNEKLFF; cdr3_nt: TGTGCCAGTAGTGAGGAGACTAATGAAAAACTGTTTTTT
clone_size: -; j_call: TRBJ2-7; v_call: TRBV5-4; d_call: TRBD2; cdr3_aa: CASSLGDSGSYEQYF; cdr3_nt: TGTGCCAGCAGCTTGGGGGATAGCGGGAGCTACGAGCAGTACTTC
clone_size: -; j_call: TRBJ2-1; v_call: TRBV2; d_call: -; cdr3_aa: CARGVSLNNEQFF; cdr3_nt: TGTGCCAGAGGAGTCTCGCTCAACAATGAGCAGTTCTTC